This TCR beta chain was profiled in a study of identical twins. General study results and limits: Weaker excess sharing between twins was seen in beta out-of-frame sequences.

V was shortened by 5 bases and J by 1 base, with 6 bases between the two germline ends. The germline V gene has CDR1 LGHDT and CDR2 YNNKEL (reference sequence). CDR3 length: 12 residues. TCRdb used MiXCR to reprocess the 5' RACE reads, holding one entry per CDR3 protein. Among 230,000 or so distinct CDR3 sequences listed, roughly 8% were seen once. This clonotype occurred a few times. What it binds is unknown. The same sample was also studied in work on yellow fever vaccine responses in identical twins. That source reports: Twins' T cell vaccine responses reportedly looked partly convergent, partly personalized.

The rearrangement uses TRBV3-1 and TRBJ2-7; TRBD1 is a possible D gene (6 bases). This clonotype was obtained from a woman aged 18-35 years in good health. The sequencing sample was made of CD8+ T cells sorted from blood. Here the CDR3 reads CASSGQSYEQYF. DNA of the CDR3: TGTGCCAGCAGCGGACAGTCCTACGAGCAGTACTTC.